This T cell receptor beta chain was captured by sequencing in a study of lymphopenia after photon versus proton radiotherapy (dated by TCRdb to between 2019 and 2020). The study in broad terms: The immunological effects of photon versus proton radiation therapy were compared in patients with gastrointestinal tumors who developed high-grade lymphopenia. A cohort of around 20 patients with gastrointestinal tumors who received either photon or proton therapy and subsequently developed lymphopenia was included. The goal of the study was to describe how the two radiation modalities differ in their effects on the immune system. General conclusions and limits of the study: Proton-treated patients stayed relatively stable during treatment, while photon-treated patients lost naive T cells and TCR diversity and gained effector/memory populations. After the lymphocyte count nadir, oligoclonal expansion, especially of CD8+ Temra cells, was observed in photon-treated repertoires, and the drop in diversity was driven by this expansion. The survival association was assessed only in patients who died, and the authors presented better survival with proton therapy as a possibility rather than a demonstrated result. Among patients across the cohort who died, overall survival time showed an inverse correlation with a larger post-nadir drop in TCR diversity.

In the case of this clone: The target of this receptor is not known. It has no much larger one-base neighbor in the sample; base qualities were not kept.

Relative to germline, V is missing 4 bases and J is missing 8 bases, with 4 bases of the junction outside any gene match. Sequences LGHNA (CDR1) and YSLEER (CDR2) are obtained from the germline V gene. The CDR3, from cysteine to phenylalanine, totals 13 residues. The only DNA kept is the CDR3, 39 bases in frame from the first base. The library was obtained by the immunoSEQ multiplex PCR assay. Deep sequencing of rearranged TCR beta loci, alongside multiparametric flow cytometry, was used to profile T cell repertoires. TCRdb stores this immuneACCESS table with in-frame sequences only. Part of the clones is absent; in the studies checked, under half of the shortfall reflects unresolved V genes, and no reason is known for the rest. The sample table lists about 40,000 clones, over 80% of them with a count of one. The ten top clones hold roughly a quarter of the sample.

The chain was built from TRBV4-3 and TRBJ1-1, with 10 middle bases fitting TRBD1. The material sequenced was peripheral blood, taken from a patient treated with proton-based radiotherapy. The sequence was obtained from a woman between 70 and 85 years old with pancreatic cancer. The CDR3 sequence is CASSPGTGEEAFF. The sequence in DNA is TGCGCCAGCAGCCCTGGGACAGGGGAAGAAGCTTTCTTT.